This TCR beta chain was recovered during a study of T and B cells in COVID-19 patients (dated by TCRdb to about 2020). For context, the study as a whole: Using TRB and IGH repertoire sequencing of peripheral blood, the study characterized adaptive immunity in COVID-19 patients who had active infection or had recovered. A recovered cohort was made up of roughly 18 patients contributing under 25 samples, mostly after mild to moderate COVID-19 managed as outpatients. Median age was about 32 years in the recovered cohort versus about 70 years in the active-infection cohort. Of the roughly 20 patients in the active-infection cohort, approximately 12 were critically ill and needed mechanical ventilation or ECMO. Of the 20 to 25 patients in the active-infection cohort, approximately 18 had comorbidities associated with unfavorable COVID-19 outcome. Over 8.3 million TCR sequences were analysed from a TCR and BCR sequence repository that comprised around 40 patients and approximately 67 time points. Two patients were in both the active and recovered cohorts because samples existed from active disease and from after recovery. Repertoire analyses used an age-matched reference group of just under 40 healthy donors who were negative for COVID-19 antibodies as the comparison. Up to roughly 10 follow-up blood samples were collected per patient, with some samples spanning different disease stages in the same individual. General conclusions and limits of the study: Specific T cell subsets (CD4+/Treg/CD8+) and sorted SARS-CoV-2-responsive or tetramer+ T cells had not yet been sequenced, with those experiments still ongoing. It was stated that prospective validation of the reported TCR clusters was required before the clusters could be put to clinical use. A total of 2,331 exclusive TCR clusters, including 30 to 40 low-pGen clusters, were found in the recovered cohort. TRBV/TRBJ gene usage was reported as strongly skewed in patients with COVID-19. Few blood samples were available from mildly ill patients while symptoms were present or from severe cases at early time points. In active COVID-19, TRB repertoires were highly clonal, while at recovery, diversity and richness increased above the levels seen in healthy donors. The size of the cohort was considered insufficient for assessing HLA contributions to COVID-19 susceptibility or severity.

The instrument was an Illumina MiSeq. Multiplex PCR with BIOMED2 TRB-A/B primer pools was used to amplify TRB rearrangements. Two consecutive PCRs added Illumina-compatible adapters and 7-nucleotide sample barcodes to the amplicons. Phusion HS II polymerase was used for all library PCRs. Amplicons were purified from gel with the NucleoSpin Gel and PCR Clean-up kit, quantified on Qubit, and pooled at around 4 nM. Amplicon pool quality was checked on an Agilent 2100 Bioanalyzer before Illumina next-generation sequencing. In the original analysis: Annotation of TRB rearrangements was performed with MiXCR 3.0.8 using the default MiXCR reference library. Non-productive reads and sequences with fewer than 2 reads were removed, and every unique CDR3 nucleotide sequence was treated as one clone. Clonality, diversity, richness and V-J gene usage were computed in R 3.5.1. TCR clustering by CDR3 similarity used GLIPH2, with generation probabilities calculated by OLGA. GLIPH2 clusters were kept only when the clusters contained at least four unique TCR clonotypes present in at least three individuals. TCRdb took the public reads, trimmed them with fastp at Q25, ran MiXCR for clone calling and kept in-frame beta chains. Here each entry gathers all rows of one CDR3 protein and keeps the most common genes and DNA. TCRdb's processing, not the authors' own work, is the source of the V and J calls. For this sample the table gives 15,000 to 20,000 distinct CDR3 sequences, of which 25% to 35% were detected only once. In total, the top ten clones hold around 4.3% of the sample.

Genomic DNA extracted from blood, in amounts of 250-500 ng, served as the starting material for amplifying TRB repertoires. The V and J ends are trimmed by 6 bases and 1 base, leaving 12 bases between them. Spanning cysteine to phenylalanine, the CDR3 consists of 14 amino acids. Only the CDR3 DNA stays, 42 bases, in frame from base 1. This clonotype was counted many times. The antigen it recognizes is unknown. Qualities for individual bases were not recorded, and no much larger clone is one base off. The receptor's source is a human donor who had recovered from COVID-19. The specimen sequenced was blood. Recombination connected TRBV12-3 or TRBV12-4 to TRBJ2-5, with TRBD2 perhaps the D gene, on 6 matching bases. The CDR3 corresponds to CASRPGTPQETQYF. Read as DNA, the sequence is TGTGCCAGCAGACCCGGGACTCCCCAAGAGACCCAGTACTTC.